There are many counts of the clone carrying this T cell receptor (beta chain). Its cognate antigen is unknown. This sample was taken from a study of early T cells in non-severe SARS-CoV-2 infection. Across the whole study: Chains were not paired, and sequencing was done on bulk RNA from unsorted whole blood. Study results and caveats: VDJdb matching, biased toward anti-spike CD8 responses, missed private and CD4 specificities.

Separate cDNA molecules each had unique molecular identifiers attached to them. Each CDR3 protein gets one entry after TCRdb re-called the 5' RACE reads with MiXCR. The sample shows approximately 35,000 distinct CDR3 sequences, about 6% of them seen only once. The CDR3 spans 12 residues. From germline, CDR1 is SEHNR and CDR2 FQNEAQ (reference sequence). The V and J ends lost 1 base and 9 bases respectively, with 7 bases between them. Sequenced sample: whole blood. The TCR originated in an adult who was a healthcare worker with PCR-confirmed SARS-CoV-2 infection or an uninfected control (not recorded which). V is TRBV7-9 and J is TRBJ2-1; weak D call: TRBD2 (5 bases). The DNA of the CDR3 is TGTGCCAGCAGCTTAGTAGGGAGTGAGCAGTTCTTC. Protein sequence: CASSLVGSEQFF.